These 8 T cell receptor beta chains originate from one sample sequenced in a study of cytomegalovirus exposure and HLA in healthy donors. Vbeta (60) and Jbeta (13) primers were used in the PCR. Clones were read by immunoSEQ multiplex PCR, and TCRdb kept only the in-frame ones, dropping some. The repertoire holds 120,000 or so clones, with 70% to 85% as singletons. The sequenced sample consisted of PBMCs. The receptors come from a man in his late teens or twenties in good health and CMV-seronegative.

This clone was recorded once. This rearrangement joins TRBV12-5 to TRBJ1-6; TRBD1 agrees at 7 bases. The CDR3 is made up of 17 amino acids. With 0 bases clipped from V and 3 bases from J, the junction kept 5 bases outside the gene matches. Germline CDR1 and CDR2: LGHNT and FRNRAP. This CDR3 reads CASGLVEGANYNSPLHF. The CDR3, as DNA: TGTGCTAGTGGTTTGGTAGAGGGGGCCAACTATAATTCACCCCTCCACTTT.

CDR3 loop: CASSFASLKRERYNEQFF. CDR3 DNA: TGCGCCAGCAGCTTTGCCTCATTAAAGCGTGAAAGGTACAATGAGCAGTTCTTC. This chain uses TRBV5-1 with TRBJ2-1, with D uncertain. This CDR3 is built from 18 residues. The V gene's germline CDR1 is SGHRS and CDR2 YFSETQ. The V end was cut by 2 bases, the J end by 4 bases, with 22 bases between. Drawing the rest from reference TRBV5-1 and TRBJ2-1, the complete variable domain is KAGVTQTPRYLIKTRGQQVTLSCSPISGHRSVSWYQQTPGQGLQFLFEYFSETQRNKGNFPGRFSGRQFSNSRSEMNVSTLELGDSALYLCASSFASLKRERYNEQFFGPGTRLTVL.

V gene TRBV4-1 combines with J gene TRBJ2-1; 9 bases fit TRBD2. CDR3 length: 17 amino acids. The J segment lost 0 bases and the V segment lost 5 bases, leaving 8 bases of the junction unmatched. CDR1 and CDR2 (germline): MGHRA, YSYEKL. The CDR3 region has the DNA TGCGCCAGCAGCTTCTTAGCGGGGGCGAGCTCCTACAATGAGCAGTTCTTC. As protein: CASSFLAGASSYNEQFF.

The CDR3 protein is CASSPGTIDGYTF. The CDR3 coding sequence is TGTGCCAGCTCGCCCGGGACAATCGATGGCTACACCTTC. The genes are TRBV18 and TRBJ1-2, with D possibly matching TRBD1 (6 bases). The length of the CDR3 is 13 residues. Trimming pared 6 bases from V and 6 bases from J, leaving 14 bases between. Germline V gene lookup returns CDR1 KGHSH and CDR2 LQKENI.

The chain joins TRBV29-1 to TRBJ1-2; perhaps TRBD1 as D (6 bases). Between the trimmed V and J ends, which lost 1 base and 5 bases, there was a span of 23 bases. This CDR3 is built from 17 residues. Per the germline V gene, CDR1 is SQVTM and CDR2 is ANQGSEA. As DNA, the CDR3 is TGCAGCGTTGAAGCCCCCGGACAGTCATATTGGGATTATGGCTACACCTTC. As protein: CSVEAPGQSYWDYGYTF.

The V gene is TRBV7-2, the J gene TRBJ1-1; D is ambiguous. CDR3 length: 14 residues. Trimming removed 1 base from V and 4 bases from J, with 10 bases in between. In germline, CDR1 is SGHTA, CDR2 FQGNSA. For the CDR3, the DNA is TGTGCCAGCAGCTTAGTTCTTGCGGGCACTGAAGCTTTCTTT. Translating gives CASSLVLAGTEAFF.

The chain employs TRBV5-1 and TRBJ1-2, with a possible D match to TRBD1 (5 bases). The CDR3 runs 12 residues. Trimming removed 4 bases at V and 5 bases at J, with 9 bases between. Germline V gene lookup returns CDR1 SGHRS and CDR2 YFSETQ. The CDR3, as DNA: TGCGCCAGCAGCCCAGGGAATTATGGCTACACCTTC. This encodes CASSPGNYGYTF.

V usage is TRBV9 and J usage is TRBJ1-1; weak D call: TRBD1 (6 bases). Germline V gene data show CDR1 as SGDLS and CDR2 as YYNGEE. Trimming pared 3 bases from V and 4 bases from J, leaving 19 bases between. The CDR3 contains 16 residues. CDR3 residues: CASSAGGRGQGTEAFF. CDR3 nucleotides: TGTGCCAGCAGCGCGGGGGGCAGGGGACAAGGCACTGAAGCTTTCTTT. Drawing the rest from reference TRBV9 and TRBJ1-1, the complete variable domain is DSGVTQTPKHLITATGQRVTLRCSPRSGDLSVYWYQQSLDQGLQFLIQYYNGEERAKGNILERFSAQQFPDLHSELNLSSLELGDSALYFCASSAGGRGQGTEAFFGQGTRLTVV.